Below are 8 T cell receptor beta chains sequenced from a single sample in a study of CD8+ T cells in alopecia areata. cDNA reverse transcribed from extracted RNA served as the sequencing template. Profiling relied on immunoSEQ multiplex PCR, and the TCRdb table lists in-frame clones only, not all of them. Of approximately 57,000 clones in the sample, 96% were seen once. Sequencing used CD8+ T cells sorted from blood, obtained at week 0. The receptors come from a human donor with alopecia areata.

The rearrangement links TRBV4-1 to TRBJ1-6; unclear D gene. The CDR3 runs to 15 residues. Trimming removed 3 bases from V and 0 bases from J, with 6 bases in between. CDR1 and CDR2 from the germline V gene are MGHRA and YSYEKL. Here the CDR3 reads CASSQGSSYNSPLHF. CDR3 sequence (DNA): TGCGCCAGCAGCCAGGGGAGCTCCTATAATTCACCCCTCCACTTT.

The V gene is TRBV5-1, the J gene TRBJ2-7, with no clear D. There are 15 residues in the CDR3. V lost 0 bases, J lost 0 bases, and 10 bases lay in between. Per germline, CDR1 SGHRS and CDR2 YFSETQ. The CDR3 loop is CASSLVPDASYEQYF. The CDR3 DNA follows: TGCGCCAGCAGCTTGGTGCCGGATGCCTCCTACGAGCAGTACTTC.

This clone has just one count. The V and J genes are TRBV4-3 and TRBJ2-3, with 14 bases identical to TRBD2. V gave up 4 bases and J gave up 1 base; unmatched junction bases: 10. CDR1 is LGHNA, CDR2 YSLEER, per germline. This CDR3 contains 19 residues. As DNA, the CDR3 is TGCGCCAGCAGCCCCCAGAGACTAGCGGGGGGGCCCGGCACAGATACGCAGTATTTT. Its translation: CASSPQRLAGGPGTDTQYF.

The genes are TRBV5-6 and TRBJ1-5, with D possibly being TRBD1 (6 bases). Trimming left V 2 bases short and J 6 bases short, with 12 bases between. Germline CDR1 is SGHDT and CDR2 is YYEEEE. The CDR3 has 14 amino acids. CDR3 nucleotides: TGTGCCAGCAGCTTAGGTACAGGGCCTCAGCCCCAGCATTTT. Translation gives CASSLGTGPQPQHF.

The V call is TRBV11-1, the J call TRBJ2-7, with 11 bases lining up with TRBD2. This CDR3 has 16 residues. V lost 2 bases to trimming and J lost 2 bases; unmatched junction nucleotides: 5. Germline V gene data show CDR1 as SGHAT and CDR2 as FQDESV (reference sequence). CDR3 sequence reads: CASSLQGLAETYEQYF. The DNA for the CDR3 is TGTGCCAGCAGCTTACAGGGACTAGCGGAAACCTACGAGCAGTACTTC.

V is TRBV27 and J is TRBJ2-7; tentative D call: TRBD1 (5 bases). The length of the CDR3 is 13 residues. Germline loops: CDR1 MNHEY, CDR2 SMNVEV (reference sequence). V was pared by 4 bases and J by 3 bases, with 10 bases between. The CDR3 sequence: CASSSLTDYEQYF. In nucleotides, the CDR3 is TGTGCCAGCAGTTCCTTGACAGACTACGAGCAGTACTTC.

The genes are TRBV30 and TRBJ2-6; D could derive from TRBD1 or TRBD2 (5 bases each). With 4 bases removed from V and 4 bases from J, the gap between germline ends came to 11 bases. This CDR3 is 14 amino acids long. Germline V gives CDR1 GTSNPN, CDR2 SVGIG (reference sequence). CDR3 amino acids: CAWNPGAGANVLTF. The DNA of the CDR3 is TGTGCCTGGAATCCCGGGGCCGGGGCCAACGTCCTGACTTTC.

The chain recombines TRBV27 with TRBJ2-1; TRBD1 matches at 9 bases. Trimming removed 1 base from V and 2 bases from J; junction bases left unmatched: 6. This CDR3 is 17 amino acids long. Germline V lookup: CDR1 MNHEY, CDR2 SMNVEV (reference sequence). CDR3 residues: CASSLLGGQGPYNEQFF. CDR3 DNA: TGTGCCAGCAGTTTATTGGGGGGACAGGGCCCCTACAATGAGCAGTTCTTC.